This T cell receptor (beta chain) was captured in a study of cytomegalovirus exposure and HLA in healthy donors. Overall study: Within the Caucasian-associated ancestry cluster were around 80% of the 398 genotyped donors. General observations from the study: With later analysis, a missense DCLRE1C variant became linked to TCR beta V- and J-gene trimming. The authors reported that TCR beta sequences could predict HLA-A and HLA-B alleles. These predictions were accurate for most subjects in the first cohort. Later, an analysis found that common viral pathogens appeared to be linked with several of the most significant clusters.

The PCR made use of 60 Vbeta and 13 Jbeta primers. Data came from immunoSEQ multiplex PCR; TCRdb stores just in-frame clones and leaves some out. The data contain under 150,000 clones, about 72% of them singletons. In regard to this clone: Its antigen is as yet unknown.

The V gene's germline CDR1 is PRHDT and CDR2 FYEKMQ (reference sequence). There are 18 residues in the CDR3. Unmatched junction bases numbered 17, after V lost 4 bases and J lost 8 bases. The specimen was PBMCs. The receptor comes from a man aged 35 to 55 in good health and CMV-seronegative. The J gene is TRBJ2-1, the V gene TRBV13, with 10 bases that match TRBD2. CDR3 nucleotides: TGTGCCAGCAGCTCTGCCCAGCCCTATAGCGGGGGGAGAGATGAGCAGTTCTTC. It translates to CASSSAQPYSGGRDEQFF. Together with reference TRBV13 and TRBJ2-1, the CDR3 gives the full variable domain: AAGVIQSPRHLIKEKRETATLKCYPIPRHDTVYWYQQGPGQDPQFLISFYEKMQSDKGSIPDRFSAQQFSDYHSELNMSSLELGDSALYFCASSSAQPYSGGRDEQFFGPGTRLTVL.